The source of this T cell receptor (beta chain) is a study of prognosis after radiotherapy for stage I lung cancer. The CDR3 length is 13 residues. CDR1 LGHDT and CDR2 YNNKEL come from the germline V gene (reference sequence). In regard to this clonotype: The antigen is unknown. One end of the junction fails to match germline, which may point to a read error.

Notes on the study in general: Differing TRBV and TRBJ gene usage was reportedly seen between patients with and without metastases.

Genomic DNA served as the source from which two-round multiplex PCR generated TCR beta CDR3 amplicons. First-round PCR amplification was performed with primers specific to each TRBV and TRBJ gene. One entry per CDR3 protein results from TCRdb running MiXCR on the multiplex PCR reads. This sample has approximately 8,200 distinct CDR3 sequences, with 60% to 65% found just once. The chain has TRBV3-1 and TRBJ2-1; D is unresolved. This receptor was taken from a donor over 45 with non-small cell lung cancer. Sample: PBMCs, taken before or after stereotactic body radiation therapy (not recorded which). CDR3 sequence (DNA): TGTGCCAGCAACCAAGCTAGTGAGCATGAGCAGTTCTTC. Protein sequence: CASNQASEHEQFF.